One and the same sample provided the 15 T cell receptor beta chains below, sequenced in a study of T cell clones after liver transplantation (dated by TCRdb to between 2018 and 2020). Library creation used the immunoSEQ multiplex PCR assay. The table was pulled from immuneACCESS by TCRdb, which kept in-frame rearrangements only. Such tables lose some clones; where checked, under half of the loss comes from unresolved V genes, and the rest has no known cause. Present in this sample are 50,000 to 60,000 clones, 60% to 80% of which were seen just once. The ten largest clones capture 8% to 10% of the sample. This sample comprised CD4+ T cells from blood, obtained at the 22-month timepoint. The receptors stem from a human patient who received a liver transplant. After a transplant, some T cells may be the graft donor's own cells.

Remarks on this clone: The conserved closing phenylalanine or tryptophan is absent in this CDR3, likely reflecting a read error. The limits of the CDR3 on the DNA are not certain, so only TCRdb's listed CDR3 is given. The chain links TRBV20-1 to TRBJ2-7; TRBD1 is the table's D call, not checked against the DNA. Germline V CDR1 and CDR2: DFQATT, SNEGSKA (reference sequence). The length of the CDR3 is 11 amino acids, counting both ends. The CDR3 is CSARLGRTVGI.

V is TRBV7-2 and J is TRBJ2-7; 8 positions agree with TRBD2. Trimming removed 3 bases from V and 2 bases from J; junction bases left unmatched: 6. The CDR3 has 15 residues. Germline CDR1 reads SGHTA; CDR2 reads FQGNSA. This CDR3 reads CASSLRVRGAYEQYF. The CDR3 DNA sequence: TGTGCCAGCAGCTTGAGGGTGCGGGGGGCCTACGAGCAGTACTTC.

This chain uses TRBV10-1 with TRBJ2-5; maybe TRBD1 (5 bases). The V and J ends lost 0 bases and 5 bases respectively, with 16 bases between them. Germline assignment: CDR1 WNHNN and CDR2 SYGVQD (reference sequence). The CDR3 is 16 amino acids. The CDR3 DNA follows: TGCGCCAGCAGTGAGTCGGCGTGGGGCGTGAAGGAGACCCAGTACTTC. Residues: CASSESAWGVKETQYF.

There are a few counts of this clone. J is TRBJ2-7 and V is TRBV4-1; D perhaps matches TRBD1 (5 bases). Germline CDR1 and CDR2: MGHRA and YSYEKL. V was trimmed by 0 bases and J by 4 bases, leaving 22 bases between them. This CDR3 has 18 residues. CDR3 protein: CASSQDFQRQRLRYEQYF. The CDR3 region has the DNA TGCGCCAGCAGCCAAGATTTCCAAAGACAGAGATTAAGGTACGAGCAGTACTTC.

The chain uses TRBV29-1 and TRBJ2-7; the match to TRBD2 covers 12 bases. This CDR3 is built from 14 residues. The ends lost 4 bases at V and 4 bases at J; junction bases unmatched: 5. In germline, CDR1 is SQVTM, CDR2 ANQGSEA. CDR3 DNA sequence: TGCAGCGTTGTGGCTAGCGGGGGGGCGTACGAGCAGTACTTC. Translated: CSVVASGGAYEQYF.

The sample holds one count of this clone. This sequence joins TRBV2 and TRBJ2-1; D might be TRBD1 (5 bases). With 4 bases removed from V and 3 bases from J, the gap between germline ends came to 13 bases. This CDR3 has 15 residues. From germline, CDR1 is SNHLY and CDR2 FYNNEI. This chain's CDR3 is CASSAQGSFYNEQFF. The CDR3 coding sequence is TGTGCCAGCAGTGCCCAGGGTTCTTTCTACAATGAGCAGTTCTTC.

The chain is built from TRBV28 and TRBJ2-7; D may be TRBD1 (6 bases). Trimming shortened V by 5 bases and J by 1 base, and 12 bases separated the two germline ends. The CDR3 spans 14 residues. Germline V gene lookup returns CDR1 MDHEN and CDR2 SYDVKM. CDR3 nucleotide sequence: TGTGCCAGCAGTCCCCACAGGGTTTCCTACGAGCAGTACTTC. This gives the protein CASSPHRVSYEQYF.

The table lists this clone with a count of one. The chain couples TRBV5-1 to TRBJ1-3; 8 nucleotides align to TRBD1. Germline CDR1 SGHRS, CDR2 YFSETQ. The trim removed 0 bases at V and 2 bases at J, leaving 4 bases unmatched. The CDR3 totals 16 residues. The CDR3 loop reads CASSLGDRGAGNTIYF. CDR3 sequence (DNA): TGCGCCAGCAGCTTGGGAGACAGGGGAGCTGGAAACACCATATATTTT.

The J gene is TRBJ2-2, the V gene TRBV6-4; 8 positions match TRBD1. CDR1 and CDR2 from the germline V gene are MRHNA and SNTAGT. The ends lost 0 bases at V and 7 bases at J; junction bases unmatched: 7. The CDR3 is 16 residues long. In DNA form, the CDR3 reads TGTGCCAGCAGTGACTCGAAGACAGGGGTTTACGGGGAGCTGTTTTTT. Translation gives CASSDSKTGVYGELFF.

The rearrangement uses TRBV29-1 and TRBJ2-3; 8 positions agree with TRBD1. V lost 8 bases to trimming and J lost 0 bases; unmatched junction nucleotides: 7. This CDR3 spans 14 amino acids. Germline values: CDR1 SQVTM, CDR2 ANQGSEA. This CDR3 is CSSDRGFSTDTQYF. The DNA for the CDR3 is TGCAGCTCAGACAGGGGCTTTAGCACAGATACGCAGTATTTT.

This chain joins TRBV4-1 and TRBJ2-2; 10 bases fit TRBD1. The trim removed 0 bases at V and 8 bases at J, leaving 6 bases unmatched. Germline-derived CDR1 and CDR2 are MGHRA and YSYEKL. This CDR3 has 16 amino acids. CDR3 nucleotide sequence: TGCGCCAGCAGCCAAGATTTGGGACAGGGGATGGGGGAGCTGTTTTTT. Encoded protein: CASSQDLGQGMGELFF.

The chain has TRBV6-1 and TRBJ2-3; the D gene is possibly TRBD1 (5 bases). The CDR3 consists of 16 residues. Looked up from germline, CDR1 is MNHNS and CDR2 is SASEGT. V was cut by 4 bases and J by 3 bases, with 17 bases left in between. For the CDR3, the DNA is TGTGCCAGCAGTGCTACCAGGGCAGGTGGGACAGATACGCAGTATTTT. Translating it yields CASSATRAGGTDTQYF.

This clone was counted only a few times. The chain has TRBV6-5 and TRBJ1-6; unclear D gene. The V end lost 4 bases, the J end lost 8 bases, and 9 bases lay between the germline ends. The CDR3 is 13 residues long. Germline loops: CDR1 MNHEY, CDR2 SVGAGI. The CDR3 DNA sequence: TGTGCCAGCAGTTGGAAGGAATATTCACCCCTCCACTTT. Protein sequence: CASSWKEYSPLHF.

A note on this clone: One end of the junction does not line up with germline, which may come from a read error. The rearrangement uses TRBV9 and TRBJ2-7; a possible D gene is TRBD2 (6 bases). Germline assignment: CDR1 SGDLS and CDR2 YYNGEE. The length of the CDR3 is 13 residues. The CDR3 region has the DNA TGTGCCAGCAGCCCCCTACTGGAGGGCATTCCAACCTTC. Protein: CASSPLLEGIPTF.

With respect to this clone: The junction shows a germline mismatch at one end, possibly a read error. Additional DNA sequences in this sample encode the identical CDR3. This chain connects TRBV6-5 to TRBJ1-6, with D tentatively TRBD1 (6 bases). From germline, CDR1 is MNHEY and CDR2 SVGAGI. CDR3 length: 14 amino acids. CDR3 nucleotide sequence: TGTGCCAGCAGTCTCAGGGGAGATAATTCACCCCTCCATTTT. This encodes CASSLRGDNSPLHF.